What follows are 30 T cell receptor beta chains derived from one specimen sequenced in a study of blood T cell repertoires in COVID-19. Here immunoSEQ multiplex PCR was the method, and the copy in TCRdb shows in-frame clones only, minus some. The table lists approximately 200,000 clones, around 80% of them singletons. The specimen sequenced was peripheral blood. The source is a woman older than 75 with acute or convalescent COVID-19.

This clone was seen a handful of times. V is TRBV28 and J is TRBJ2-2, with D possibly TRBD2 on 6 matching bases. CDR1 is MDHEN and CDR2 is SYDVKM in the germline V gene. The CDR3 has 17 residues. Trimming left V 3 bases short and J 3 bases short, with 17 bases between. The CDR3 is CASSFVRGIRYTGELFF. The CDR3 DNA reads TGTGCCAGCAGTTTCGTCCGGGGGATTCGATACACCGGGGAGCTGTTTTTT.

The rearrangement uses TRBV5-6 and TRBJ2-3, with 12 bases matching TRBD2. The CDR3 is made up of 15 amino acids. Germline-derived CDR1 and CDR2 are SGHDT and YYEEEE. The ends lost 4 bases at V and 5 bases at J; junction bases unmatched: 5. The CDR3 spells CASSQLAGGIDTQYF. In nucleotides, the CDR3 is TGTGCCAGCAGCCAACTAGCGGGAGGAATAGATACGCAGTATTTT.

A single count supports this clone. The chain recombines TRBV9 with TRBJ2-2, with a weak D call TRBD1 (5 bases). Trimming stripped 1 base from V and 5 bases from J, with 15 bases between. The germline V gene has CDR1 SGDLS and CDR2 YYNGEE. The CDR3 extends over 16 amino acids. The CDR3 sequence: CASSVKQGLSTGELFF. The CDR3, as DNA: TGTGCCAGCAGCGTAAAGCAGGGTTTGTCTACCGGGGAGCTGTTTTTT.

This clone was seen many times. The chain carries TRBV19 and TRBJ2-7; 8 bases are shared with TRBD2. Per the germline V gene, CDR1 is LNHDA and CDR2 is SQIVND (reference sequence). With 3 bases clipped from V and 4 bases from J, the junction kept 2 bases outside the gene matches. CDR3 size: 13 residues. The chain's CDR3 is CASSMGGGYEQYF. DNA of the CDR3: TGTGCCAGTAGTATGGGCGGGGGGTACGAGCAGTACTTC. The full variable domain, completed using reference TRBV19 and TRBJ2-7, is DGGITQSPKYLFRKEGQNVTLSCEQNLNHDAMYWYRQDPGQGLRLIYYSQIVNDFQKGDIAEGYSVSREKKESFPLTVTSAQKNPTAFYLCASSMGGGYEQYFGPGTRLTVT.

This chain joins TRBV7-2 and TRBJ2-7; D is possibly TRBD1 (6 bases). Germline CDR1 SGHTA, CDR2 FQGNSA. V lost 1 base and J lost 2, with 12 bases in between. This CDR3 spans 15 amino acids. The CDR3 DNA reads as TGTGCCAGCAGCTTAGAGGTTCAGGGGCCCTACGAGCAGTACTTC. It translates to CASSLEVQGPYEQYF.

The genes are TRBV10-3 and TRBJ2-7, with a tentative D call TRBD1 (6 bases). Germline V gene lookup returns CDR1 ENHRY and CDR2 SYGVKD. Trimming took 3 bases from V and 4 from J, leaving 7 bases between them. This CDR3 contains 12 residues. The CDR3 spells CAISEQGYEQYF. Here the CDR3 DNA reads TGTGCCATCAGTGAACAGGGTTACGAGCAGTACTTC.

The rearrangement joins TRBV11-2 to TRBJ2-7, with D perhaps matching TRBD2 (7 bases). This CDR3 region has 16 residues. V was pared by 0 bases and J by 7 bases, with 19 bases between. Per the germline V gene, CDR1 is SGHAT and CDR2 is FQNNGV. CDR3 amino acids: CASSLEGAGVPLEQYF. CDR3 DNA: TGTGCCAGCAGCTTAGAGGGGGCGGGAGTCCCGTTGGAGCAGTACTTC.

The chain is built from TRBV25-1 and TRBJ1-1; no definite D call. V lost 3 bases, J lost 11 bases, and 13 bases lay in between. The length of the CDR3 is 12 residues. The germline gives CDR1 MGHDK, CDR2 SYGVNS. CDR3 in amino acids: CASSDSRVGAFF. CDR3 coding DNA: TGTGCCAGCAGTGACTCTCGGGTCGGGGCTTTCTTT.

The J gene is TRBJ1-2, the V gene TRBV7-2, with 7 bases that match TRBD1. The CDR3 runs to 15 residues. Germline lookup yields CDR1 SGHTA and CDR2 FQGNSA. J was trimmed by 4 bases and V by 5 bases; bases with no gene match: 10. CDR3 loop: CASSPRDSDLYGYTF. The CDR3 bases are TGTGCCAGCAGCCCTAGGGACAGTGACCTCTATGGCTACACCTTC.

This clone was picked up a small number of times. The rearrangement joins TRBV19 to TRBJ1-5; TRBD1 aligns across 7 bases. Losses at the gene ends were 6 bases for V and 0 bases for J; bases not matched to a gene: 11. From germline, CDR1 is LNHDA and CDR2 SQIVND (reference sequence). CDR3 length: 17 residues. The CDR3 sequence: CASRDRLKAYSNQPQHF. The CDR3 bases are TGTGCCAGTAGGGACAGGCTTAAGGCATATAGCAATCAGCCCCAGCATTTT.

V is TRBV12-3 or TRBV12-4 and J is TRBJ2-1; a possible D gene is TRBD2 (6 bases). V dropped 1 base and J dropped 6 bases, with 7 bases sitting between them. The CDR3 runs 13 residues. The CDR3 nucleotides read TGTGCCAGCAGTTTAGGGAGGGCCAATGAGCAGTTCTTC. Translated: CASSLGRANEQFF.

This chain uses TRBV6-5 with TRBJ2-1, with TRBD1 matching over 8 bases. V gave up 5 bases and J gave up 8 bases; unmatched junction bases: 8. CDR1 and CDR2 from the germline V gene are MNHEY and SVGAGI. The CDR3 has 14 residues. The CDR3 protein is CASSQPDRGHEQFF. CDR3 coding DNA: TGTGCCAGCAGTCAACCCGACAGGGGCCATGAGCAGTTCTTC.

The V call is TRBV3-1 (or the pseudogene TRBV3-2), the J call TRBJ2-2; D may be TRBD1 (5 bases). V was cut by 5 bases and J by 3 bases, with 22 bases left in between. This CDR3 spans 18 amino acids. Germline lookup yields CDR1 LGHDT and CDR2 YNNKEL (reference sequence). The CDR3 sequence: CASSFQGWGWQDTGELFF. The CDR3 nucleotides read TGTGCCAGCAGCTTCCAGGGATGGGGTTGGCAGGACACCGGGGAGCTGTTTTTT.

In DNA, the CDR3 is TGCAGCGTTCAGGACAGCGAGCATTCACCCCTCCACTTT. It encodes CSVQDSEHSPLHF. The rearrangement joins TRBV29-1 to TRBJ1-6, with TRBD1 as a possible D gene (6 bases). The germline V and J ends were trimmed by 5 bases and 8 bases, with 13 bases remaining between them. The CDR3 spans 13 residues. Germline V gives CDR1 SQVTM, CDR2 ANQGSEA.

The rearrangement uses TRBV7-2 and TRBJ2-5, with D tentatively TRBD2 (5 bases). V gave up 1 base and J gave up 5 bases, with 11 bases separating them. CDR3 size: 14 residues. The germline gives CDR1 SGHTA, CDR2 FQGNSA. The CDR3 bases are TGTGCCAGCAGCTTAGAGGCTAGCTGGGAGACCCAGTACTTC. Amino acid sequence: CASSLEASWETQYF.

This clone came up many times. The chain combines TRBV9 with TRBJ2-2; weak D call: TRBD2 (6 bases). The CDR3 sequence is 13 residues long. Trimming pared 0 bases from V and 7 bases from J, leaving 7 bases between. The germline CDR1 and CDR2 sequences are SGDLS and YYNGEE. The CDR3 loop is CASSVVGGGELFF. In DNA form, the CDR3 reads TGTGCCAGCAGCGTAGTCGGGGGCGGGGAGCTGTTTTTT.

This sequence joins TRBV30 and TRBJ1-2, with TRBD1 identical over 9 bases. Germline V lookup: CDR1 GTSNPN, CDR2 SVGIG (reference sequence). This CDR3 has 15 amino acids. V gave up 4 bases and J gave up 4 bases; unmatched junction bases: 10. The CDR3 DNA reads TGTGCCTGGAAAACCCAACAGGGGGCCGGCTATGGCTACACCTTC. It translates to CAWKTQQGAGYGYTF. The whole variable domain, filled in from reference TRBV30 and TRBJ1-2, reads SQTIHQWPATLVQPVGSPLSLECTVEGTSNPNLYWYRQAAGRGLQLLFYSVGIGQISSEVPQNLSASRPQDRQFILSSKKLLLSDSGFYLCAWKTQQGAGYGYTFGSGTRLTVV.

The gene calls are TRBV19 and TRBJ2-7; 9 positions match TRBD1. The germline V gene has CDR1 LNHDA and CDR2 SQIVND (reference sequence). V dropped 5 bases and J dropped 3; count of bases not matched to a gene: 11. The CDR3 consists of 16 residues. Here the CDR3 DNA reads TGTGCCAGTAGTCCTCCCCCGGGACAGGGAAACTACGAGCAGTACTTC. Translating gives CASSPPPGQGNYEQYF.

This clone was observed a few times. This chain uses TRBV30 with TRBJ2-7; tentative D call: TRBD2 (5 bases). The germline V gene encodes CDR1 GTSNPN and CDR2 SVGIG (reference sequence). Trimming took 1 base from V and 4 from J, leaving 8 bases between them. The CDR3 is 12 amino acids. DNA for the CDR3: TGTGCCTGGAGTGCGCGGGTTTACGAGCAGTACTTC. Protein: CAWSARVYEQYF.

There are a few counts of this clone. The chain links TRBV6-5 to TRBJ1-2; a weak D match, TRBD1 (5 bases). The CDR3 totals 14 residues. Germline lookup yields CDR1 MNHEY and CDR2 SVGAGI. Trimming shortened V by 5 bases and J by 6 bases, and 16 bases separated the two germline ends. In DNA, the CDR3 is TGTGCCAGCAGTCGGACACTCAAGGGAAATGGCTACACCTTC. Its protein is CASSRTLKGNGYTF.

This clone was counted once. The J gene is TRBJ1-3, the V gene TRBV5-6; 9 bases are shared with TRBD1. Trimming at V came to 2 bases and at J to 2 bases, leaving 5 bases not matched to a gene. CDR3 length: 16 residues. Germline V CDR1 and CDR2: SGHDT, YYEEEE. CDR3 protein: CASSFGTGPPGNTIYF. The CDR3 region has the DNA TGTGCCAGCAGCTTTGGGACAGGGCCACCTGGAAACACCATATATTTT.

CDR3 bases: TGTGCCAGCTCACCGATACTAGCCAAAAACATTCAGTACTTC. Translation: CASSPILAKNIQYF. This chain uses TRBV18 with TRBJ2-4; D unresolved. This CDR3 is 14 amino acids long. The V and J ends lost 3 bases and 0 bases respectively, with 6 bases between them. Germline V CDR1 and CDR2: KGHSH, LQKENI.

The chain recombines TRBV2 with TRBJ1-2; 8 nucleotides agree with TRBD1. Germline V gives CDR1 SNHLY, CDR2 FYNNEI. The CDR3 is made up of 12 amino acids. The V segment lost 5 bases and the J segment 5 bases; nucleotides outside the gene matches: 1. Here the CDR3 DNA reads TGTGCCAGCAGTTGGGACAGGTATGGCTACACCTTC. Translating it yields CASSWDRYGYTF. Combining the CDR3 with reference TRBV2 and TRBJ1-2 gives the whole variable domain EPEVTQTPSHQVTQMGQEVILRCVPISNHLYFYWYRQILGQKVEFLVSFYNNEISEKSEIFDDQFSVERPDGSNFTLKIRSTKLEDSAMYFCASSWDRYGYTFGSGTRLTVV.

The rearrangement uses TRBV7-2 and TRBJ1-6, with D perhaps matching TRBD1 (5 bases). Germline assignment: CDR1 SGHTA and CDR2 FQGNSA. This CDR3 spans 15 amino acids. V lost 6 bases to trimming and J lost 7 bases, with 16 bases between them. The chain's CDR3 is CASRPGGAGNSPLHF. CDR3 bases: TGTGCCAGCAGGCCCGGCGGGGCGGGAAATTCACCCCTCCACTTT.

The chain combines TRBV29-1 with TRBJ2-5; 10 bases are a match to TRBD2. Germline CDR1 is SQVTM and CDR2 is ANQGSEA. The CDR3 contains 14 residues. Losses at the gene ends were 6 bases for V and 4 bases for J; bases not matched to a gene: 8. The CDR3, as DNA: TGCAGCGTCTCGGCTAGCGGGAGCGTAGAGACCCAGTACTTC. Its protein is CSVSASGSVETQYF.

CDR3: CASSLYRDRGADTQYF. In DNA, the CDR3 is TGTGCCAGCAGTTTATACCGGGACAGGGGGGCAGATACGCAGTATTTT. This rearrangement joins TRBV27 to TRBJ2-3, with 11 bases matching TRBD1. The junction had 4 bases not matched to a gene; V was cut back by 1 base and J by 4 bases. The CDR3 is 16 amino acids. Germline CDR1 reads MNHEY; CDR2 reads SMNVEV (reference sequence).

V and J are TRBV18 and TRBJ2-7; 9 positions match TRBD2. Trimming cost V 3 bases and J 9 bases; bases outside gene matches: 21. The CDR3 is made up of 18 amino acids. The germline CDR1 and CDR2 sequences are KGHSH and LQKENI. The CDR3 loop is CASSPIMNPGTSRIRQYF. The DNA of the CDR3 is TGTGCCAGCTCACCTATAATGAACCCCGGGACTAGCAGAATTCGGCAGTACTTC. Based on the CDR3 plus reference TRBV18 and TRBJ2-7, the full variable domain is NAGVMQNPRHLVRRRGQEARLRCSPMKGHSHVYWYRQLPEEGLKFMVYLQKENIIDESGMPKERFSAEFPKEGPSILRIQQVVRGDSAAYFCASSPIMNPGTSRIRQYFGPGTRLTVT.

In DNA, the CDR3 is TGTGCCAGTAGTAGGGGACAGGGGCTCTACGAGCAGTACTTC. It encodes CASSRGQGLYEQYF. This chain joins TRBV19 and TRBJ2-7; 10 bases match TRBD1. Trimming at V came to 4 bases and at J to 3 bases, leaving 3 bases not matched to a gene. Germline CDR1 LNHDA, CDR2 SQIVND (reference sequence). The CDR3 contains 14 residues.

The gene calls are TRBV4-2 and TRBJ2-5; TRBD2 matches 8 bases. V lost 0 bases, J lost 4 bases, and 10 bases stayed unmatched. CDR1 is LGHNA, CDR2 YNFKEQ, per germline. The CDR3 extends over 17 amino acids. The CDR3, as DNA: TGTGCCAGCAGCCAAGAGACAACCGCGGGGGGCCTAGAGACCCAGTACTTC. Amino acid sequence: CASSQETTAGGLETQYF.

This chain connects TRBV30 to TRBJ1-4; possibly TRBD1 for D (6 bases). The CDR3 consists of 14 residues. From germline, CDR1 is GTSNPN and CDR2 SVGIG (reference sequence). Trimming removed 0 bases from V and 8 bases from J, with 13 bases in between. The CDR3, as DNA: TGTGCCTGGAGTGTACGGGGGGCCGGCGAAAAACTGTTTTTT. Protein sequence: CAWSVRGAGEKLFF.